This entry describes one T cell receptor (beta chain). This may be a read error, as it is one base from a much larger clone. The CDR3 loop spans 14 amino acids. CDR1 is PRHDT and CDR2 is FYEKMQ in the germline V gene (reference sequence). Using its own MiXCR run on the PCR reads, TCRdb lists one record per CDR3 protein. The repertoire consists of a few hundred thousand distinct CDR3 sequences, with about a fifth occurring once and the leading ten covering under 0.85%. These data originate in a study of molecular identifiers for immune sequencing clone quantification. Each library that profiled naive CD8 cells came from 20,000 to 1,000,000 sorted cells with 10%, 30% or 50% RNA.

Material: naive CD8+ T cells from blood, with Jurkat cell RNA spiked in. Subset given: FACS-sorted CD8+CD4-CCR7+CD45RA+ naive T cells. The chain employs TRBV13 and TRBJ1-4; D unclear. The clonotype was recovered from a human donor in good health. Some libraries in this study had Jurkat cell RNA spiked in. The CDR3 DNA reads TGTGCCAGCAGCCCCGGATACAGCTCTGAAAAACCGTTTTTT. Protein: CASSPGYSSEKPFF.